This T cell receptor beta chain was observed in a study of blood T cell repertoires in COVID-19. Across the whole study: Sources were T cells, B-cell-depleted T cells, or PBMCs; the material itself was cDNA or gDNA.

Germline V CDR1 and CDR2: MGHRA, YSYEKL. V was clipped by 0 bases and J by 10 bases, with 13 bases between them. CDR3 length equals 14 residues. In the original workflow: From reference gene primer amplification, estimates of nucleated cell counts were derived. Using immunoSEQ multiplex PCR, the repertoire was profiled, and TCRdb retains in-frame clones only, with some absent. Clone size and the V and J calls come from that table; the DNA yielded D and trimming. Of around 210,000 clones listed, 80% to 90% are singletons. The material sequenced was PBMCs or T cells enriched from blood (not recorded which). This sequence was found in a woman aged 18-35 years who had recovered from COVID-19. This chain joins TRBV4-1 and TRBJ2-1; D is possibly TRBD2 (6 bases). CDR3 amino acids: CASSQDHSGSEQFF. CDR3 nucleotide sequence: TGCGCCAGCAGCCAAGATCATAGCGGCAGCGAGCAGTTCTTC.